This TCR beta chain was retrieved from a study of naive and memory T cell subsets. A UMI-containing oligonucleotide was joined by 3' ligation to the TCR cDNA template. Amplification of ligated cDNA took four PCR rounds with SP2 and nested alpha and beta constant primers. TCRdb reprocessed the 5' RACE reads via MiXCR and lists one record per CDR3 protein. Of around 48,000 distinct CDR3 sequences listed, around 5% are singletons. This clonotype was detected many times. The clonotype comes from a female donor in good health.

Here the CDR3 reads CASSYLKSGYTF. The CDR3 nucleotides are TGTGCCAGCAGTTACTTGAAATCGGGCTACACCTTC. The chain employs TRBV6-2 or TRBV6-3 and TRBJ1-2; no reliable D call. The CDR3 has 12 residues. The V gene's germline CDR1 is MNHEY and CDR2 SVGEGT. The germline V and J ends were trimmed by 1 base and 8 bases, with 8 bases remaining between them.